These T cell receptor beta chains were read from a single sample in a study of blood T cell repertoires in COVID-19. Repertoires were generated with immunoSEQ multiplex PCR, while TCRdb's copy carries only in-frame clones and drops some. The table records 150,000 to 200,000 clones, around two thirds of them present only once. Source material: peripheral blood. The receptors originated from a woman of 80 years or more with acute or convalescent COVID-19. Both conserved end residues are part of each CDR3. Fields, in order: V gene, J gene, D gene, clone size, CDR3 DNA, CDR3 protein. D genes are given only for firm matches. Where a row states a size, it is once, few, many or the class of an expanded clone; other rows omit it.

>TRBV11-2|TRBJ2-5|-|-
TGTGCCAGCAGCTTCGACCCACGCGGGGAGACCCAGTACTTC
CASSFDPRGETQYF
>TRBV7-2|TRBJ1-3|-|once
TGTGCCAGCAGCTCGGGCTCTGGAAACACCATATATTTT
CASSSGSGNTIYF
>TRBV11-2|TRBJ2-1|-|-
TGTGCCAGCAGCTTAGGTGGGGGGAATGAGCAGTTCTTC
CASSLGGGNEQFF
>TRBV19|TRBJ2-1|TRBD2|few
TGTGCCACTGGGGGAGTAGCGGGAGGCTACAATGAGCAGTTCTTC
CATGGVAGGYNEQFF
>TRBV18|TRBJ2-6|TRBD2|-
TGTGCCAGCTCACCACGAAGCCGGGGGGCTGGGGCCAACGTCCTGACTTTC
CASSPRSRGAGANVLTF
>TRBV10-3|TRBJ1-1|TRBD1|-
TGTGCCATCAGTGAGTCGTTACCGGGACAGGGGGCTGAAGCTTTCTTT
CAISESLPGQGAEAFF
>TRBV4-2|TRBJ2-1|-|-
TGTGCCAGCAGCCAACAGGCTAGCGAGGTTGAGCAGTTCTTC
CASSQQASEVEQFF
>TRBV2|TRBJ1-4|TRBD1|-
TGTGCCAGCAGTGCAACACAGGGGGCCGAAAAACTGTTTTTT
CASSATQGAEKLFF
>TRBV10-1|TRBJ2-1|TRBD1|once
TGCGCCAGCAGTAACGTCCCAGGGGGTGAGCAGTTCTTC
CASSNVPGGEQFF
>TRBV5-1|TRBJ1-1|-|few
TGCGCCAGCAGCTCCGGAGAAATAAACACTGAAGCTTTCTTT
CASSSGEINTEAFF
>TRBV7-3|TRBJ2-1|TRBD2|-
TGTGCCAGCAGCTTATGGGCTAGCGGGAGTGCAAATGAGCAGTTCTTC
CASSLWASGSANEQFF
>TRBV12-3/TRBV12-4|TRBJ1-1|-|-
TGTGCCAGCAGTTCCCCCCCAACTGAAGCTTTCTTT
CASSSPPTEAFF
>TRBV28|TRBJ1-1|-|-
TGTGCCATAGAGAGGAACACTGAAGCTTTCTTT
CAIERNTEAFF
>TRBV5-4|TRBJ2-7|TRBD2|-
TGTGCCAGCAGCCAAGGACTAGCGGGAGAATACGAGCAGTACTTC
CASSQGLAGEYEQYF
>TRBV21-1|TRBJ2-1|-|-
TGTGCCAGCAGCAAAGTTGCAGCGGACAATGAGCAGTTCTTC
CASSKVAADNEQFF
>TRBV3-1/TRBV3-2|TRBJ2-5|-|-
TGTGCCAGCAGCCCACCTGTCCCAGCGGGAGAGACCCAGTACTTC
CASSPPVPAGETQYF
>TRBV4-1|TRBJ2-5|-|-
TGCGCCAGCAGCCAGGTGGGCCTCGGTCAAGAGACCCAGTACTTC
CASSQVGLGQETQYF
>TRBV19|TRBJ1-4|-|-
TGTGCCAGTAAGTCCCAGGTGTACGAAAAACTGTTTTTT
CASKSQVYEKLFF
>TRBV10-1|TRBJ2-1|TRBD1|-
TGCGCCAGCAGTGAGGGGACAGGGGCCCCCTACAATGAGCAGTTCTTC
CASSEGTGAPYNEQFF
>TRBV28|TRBJ2-1|-|-
TGTGCCAGCAGCCCTGCCGGGGTATACAATGAGCAGTTCTTC
CASSPAGVYNEQFF
>TRBV6-4|TRBJ2-2|TRBD2|-
TGTGCCAGCGATTCTACTTCACTAGCGGATAAGAACACCGGGGAGCTGTTTTTT
CASDSTSLADKNTGELFF
>TRBV4-2|TRBJ1-4|-|-
TGTGCCAGCAGCCAACCCGGCGCGGCCGCAGCGCAAGGAGGGTTAGGACTGTTTTTT
CASSQPGAAAAQGGLGLFF
>TRBV2|TRBJ2-5|-|few
TGTGCCAGCAGTCAGCAAGAGACCCAGTACTTC
CASSQQETQYF
>TRBV10-3|TRBJ1-1|TRBD1|-
TGTGCCATCAGTGAGTCGAGGAACAGGGGGCGAATGAACACTGAAGCTTTCTTT
CAISESRNRGRMNTEAFF
>TRBV7-2|TRBJ2-3|-|-
TGTGCCAGCAGCTTTGGGCAGGGAACAGATACGCAGTATTTT
CASSFGQGTDTQYF
>TRBV19|TRBJ2-4|TRBD2|-
TGTGCCAGTAGTATAGGGGCCAGCGGGAGGGCCGGGGTCATTCAGTACTTC
CASSIGASGRAGVIQYF
>TRBV29-1|TRBJ2-7|-|-
TGCAGCGCAAGAGACTTTTTCCCCTACGAGCAGTACTTC
CSARDFFPYEQYF
>TRBV9|TRBJ2-5|TRBD2|few
TGTGCCAGCAGCGTAGGAGCTAGCGGGAGTGCGGAGACCCAGTACTTC
CASSVGASGSAETQYF
>TRBV5-5|TRBJ2-3|TRBD2|-
TGTGCCAGCAGCTTGGCGGTTAGCGGGCCCTCAGATACGCAGTATTTT
CASSLAVSGPSDTQYF